The 24 T cell receptor beta chains listed next were all sequenced from one sample in a study of CD8 T cells in ankylosing spondylitis. Study-wide results and limits: Seemingly distinctive of ankylosing spondylitis blood was a TCR beta motif formed by eight highly homologous variants.

TCRdb reprocessed the 5' RACE reads via MiXCR and lists one record per CDR3 protein. Of approximately 300,000 distinct CDR3 sequences in the sample, roughly 8% were seen once. No antigen is known for these receptors. Sequencing used blood, either unsorted or a sorted T cell fraction (not recorded which). The source of these receptors is a male donor with ankylosing spondylitis.

The chain combines TRBV20-1 with TRBJ1-5; 10 bases are a match to TRBD1. The CDR3 consists of 14 residues. V trimming: 4 bases; J trimming: 4 bases; junction bases outside the gene matches: 4. Germline V lookup: CDR1 DFQATT, CDR2 SNEGSKA (reference sequence). The CDR3 sequence: CSAIWGQGNQPQHF. The DNA for the CDR3 is TGCAGTGCTATCTGGGGACAGGGGAATCAGCCCCAGCATTTT.

In its sample, this clonotype was seen a few times. Here the CDR3 DNA reads TGTGCCACCAGCCCCGGAGATAGCAATCAGCCCCAGCATTTT. This sequence encodes CATSPGDSNQPQHF. V is TRBV15 and J is TRBJ1-5; D ambiguous. Germline V gene data show CDR1 as LNHNV and CDR2 as YYDKDF (reference sequence). The CDR3 covers 14 residues. Trimming cost V 5 bases and J 0 bases, with 8 bases left between them.

This clonotype has a count of ten or more. The J gene is TRBJ1-2, the V gene TRBV5-1, with D maybe TRBD1 (6 bases). The germline V and J ends were trimmed by 2 bases and 6 bases, with 17 bases remaining between them. Germline V gene data show CDR1 as SGHRS and CDR2 as YFSETQ. The CDR3 length is 15 residues. The CDR3 nucleotides are TGCGCCAGCAGCTTCTCCGACAGGAACACCCATGGCTACACCTTC. This encodes CASSFSDRNTHGYTF.

This clonotype was picked up a small number of times. The chain couples TRBV4-2 to TRBJ2-4, with D unresolved. Germline V gene sequence: CDR1 LGHNA, CDR2 YNFKEQ. The CDR3 has 13 amino acids. The germline V and J ends were trimmed by 3 bases and 6 bases, with 9 bases remaining between them. The CDR3 protein is CASSHSQGNIQYF. In nucleotides, the CDR3 is TGTGCCAGCAGCCACAGTCAAGGAAACATTCAGTACTTC.

The chain has TRBV7-3 and TRBJ2-1, with D tentatively TRBD1 or TRBD2 (5 bases each). CDR1 is SGHTA and CDR2 is FQGTGA in the germline V gene. V was pared by 4 bases and J by 1 base, with 11 bases between. The CDR3 sequence is 15 residues long. DNA for the CDR3: TGTGCCAGCAGCTCCCTGGGGGTTTCCTACAATGAGCAGTTCTTC. Its translation is CASSSLGVSYNEQFF.

Many counts were recorded for this clonotype. The chain carries TRBV27 and TRBJ2-1, with 7 bases matching TRBD2. Germline-derived CDR1 and CDR2 are MNHEY and SMNVEV (reference sequence). Trimming removed 2 bases from V and 0 bases from J; junction bases left unmatched: 4. There are 16 residues in the CDR3. The CDR3 reads CASSLSGMSSYNEQFF. The CDR3 nucleotides are TGTGCCAGCAGTTTAAGCGGGATGAGCTCCTACAATGAGCAGTTCTTC.

This clonotype was observed a few times. J is TRBJ2-7 and V is TRBV11-3; D is uncertain. Per the germline V gene, CDR1 is SGHNT and CDR2 is YENEEA. CDR3 size: 16 residues. V lost 1 base and J lost 0, with 13 bases in between. CDR3 bases: TGTGCCAGCAGCTTAGGAATTAGCATCCACTCCTACGAGCAGTACTTC. It yields the protein CASSLGISIHSYEQYF.

In this sample, this clonotype turned up a few times. CDR3 DNA: TGTGCCAGCAGCCTAAGGGGGACTAGCGGGAGTCCCTACGAGCAGTACTTC. Protein: CASSLRGTSGSPYEQYF. The chain links TRBV4-2 to TRBJ2-7; 14 bases line up with TRBD2. Germline CDR1 is LGHNA and CDR2 is YNFKEQ. Trimming took 4 bases from V and 2 from J; bases not matched to a gene: 7. The CDR3 loop spans 17 amino acids.

Ten or more counts support this clonotype. The chain has TRBV2 and TRBJ2-5; the match to TRBD1 covers 7 bases. CDR1 is SNHLY and CDR2 is FYNNEI in the germline V gene. CDR3 length: 14 amino acids. Trimming removed 5 bases from V and 4 bases from J; junction bases left unmatched: 7. CDR3 residues: CASSLTGTAETQYF. The CDR3, as DNA: TGTGCCAGCAGTTTGACAGGGACAGCAGAGACCCAGTACTTC. The full variable domain, completed using reference TRBV2 and TRBJ2-5, is EPEVTQTPSHQVTQMGQEVILRCVPISNHLYFYWYRQILGQKVEFLVSFYNNEISEKSEIFDDQFSVERPDGSNFTLKIRSTKLEDSAMYFCASSLTGTAETQYFGPGTRLLVL.

V is TRBV12-3 or TRBV12-4 and J is TRBJ2-7; D not resolved. The V end lost 3 bases, the J end lost 0 bases, and 9 bases lay between the germline ends. This CDR3 has 14 amino acids. In nucleotides, the CDR3 is TGTGCCAGCAGTTTGGCGATGGGCTCCTACGAGCAGTACTTC. This gives the protein CASSLAMGSYEQYF.

This clonotype has a handful of counts. This chain joins TRBV27 and TRBJ2-7, with TRBD2 as a possible D gene (6 bases). This CDR3 comprises 15 residues. Germline V CDR1 and CDR2: MNHEY, SMNVEV (reference sequence). The ends were cut back, 5 bases at V and 6 bases at J, with 20 bases in the middle. The DNA for the CDR3 is TGTGCCAGCAGTGATCGGAGGGTAGCGTCGGTCGAGCAGTACTTC. Translation gives CASSDRRVASVEQYF.

J is TRBJ1-5 and V is TRBV7-8; 9 bases are a match to TRBD1. The CDR3 contains 15 residues. Germline V lookup: CDR1 SGHVS, CDR2 FQNEAQ. V dropped 5 bases and J dropped 1; count of bases not matched to a gene: 3. CDR3 protein: CASSPGTGSNQPQHF. Here the CDR3 DNA reads TGTGCCAGCAGCCCCGGGACAGGGAGCAATCAGCCCCAGCATTTT.

This chain links TRBV7-9 with TRBJ2-7, with D perhaps TRBD1 (6 bases). The CDR3 runs 13 residues. The V gene's germline CDR1 is SEHNR and CDR2 FQNEAQ (reference sequence). V lost 5 bases, J lost 3 bases, and 11 bases lay in between. The CDR3 loop is CASSQGTHYEQYF. The CDR3 DNA sequence: TGTGCCAGCAGCCAGGGGACACACTACGAGCAGTACTTC.

The genes are TRBV5-1 and TRBJ1-1; TRBD1 aligns across 12 bases. Germline V CDR1 and CDR2: SGHRS, YFSETQ. The CDR3 runs 14 residues. Unmatched junction bases numbered 5, after V lost 0 bases and J lost 11 bases. As DNA, the CDR3 is TGCGCCAGCAGCTTGGTTGGGGACAGGGGGCAGGCTTTCTTT. Its protein product is CASSLVGDRGQAFF. Supplemented by reference TRBV5-1 and TRBJ1-1, the full variable domain reads KAGVTQTPRYLIKTRGQQVTLSCSPISGHRSVSWYQQTPGQGLQFLFEYFSETQRNKGNFPGRFSGRQFSNSRSEMNVSTLELGDSALYLCASSLVGDRGQAFFGQGTRLTVV.

This clonotype was seen more than once but under ten times. The rearrangement links TRBV25-1 to TRBJ2-5, with a tentative D call TRBD2 (6 bases). Per germline, CDR1 MGHDK and CDR2 SYGVNS. Trimming took 3 bases from V and 5 from J, leaving 16 bases between them. This CDR3 has 15 amino acids. This CDR3 is CASSDRARSGETQYF. CDR3 bases: TGTGCCAGCAGTGACAGGGCGAGGAGCGGGGAGACCCAGTACTTC.

This clonotype occurred a few times. This chain joins TRBV5-1 and TRBJ2-7; possibly TRBD1 for D (5 bases). V lost 0 bases and J lost 6, with 19 bases in between. The germline V gene encodes CDR1 SGHRS and CDR2 YFSETQ. The CDR3 length is 16 residues. CDR3 bases: TGCGCCAGCAGCTTGGAGGGGCAGTTTTCGTGGGCCGAGCAGTACTTC. This translates into CASSLEGQFSWAEQYF.

This clonotype was picked up a small number of times. This chain links TRBV27 with TRBJ2-5; 9 bases fit TRBD2. Germline V gives CDR1 MNHEY, CDR2 SMNVEV (reference sequence). The V and J ends lost 5 bases and 2 bases, in that order; junction bases with no gene match: 9. The CDR3 loop spans 16 amino acids. CDR3 residues: CASSTPSGRSQETQYF. Written as DNA, the CDR3 is TGTGCCAGCAGTACCCCCAGCGGGAGGTCGCAAGAGACCCAGTACTTC.

This clonotype was counted many times. The rearrangement joins TRBV5-1 to TRBJ1-1; D gene ambiguous. This CDR3 is built from 15 residues. Trimming removed 0 bases from V and 4 bases from J, with 13 bases in between. Germline lookup yields CDR1 SGHRS and CDR2 YFSETQ. Here the CDR3 DNA reads TGCGCCAGCAGCTTGGCCCCCGGTATGAGCACTGAAGCTTTCTTT. As protein: CASSLAPGMSTEAFF.

This clonotype was counted between two and nine times. The V gene is TRBV5-1, the J gene TRBJ2-2; D call uncertain. Germline V gives CDR1 SGHRS, CDR2 YFSETQ. Between the trimmed V and J ends, which lost 4 bases and 4 bases, there was a span of 11 bases. The CDR3 extends over 14 amino acids. CDR3 sequence (DNA): TGCGCCAGCAGCCCGCAACCGGGCACCGGGGAGCTGTTTTTT. Encoded protein: CASSPQPGTGELFF.

This clonotype came up many times. The chain combines TRBV6-1 with TRBJ2-3; TRBD2 agrees at 12 bases. This CDR3 comprises 18 residues. V dropped 5 bases and J dropped 0; count of bases not matched to a gene: 9. Germline CDR1 reads MNHNS; CDR2 reads SASEGT. The CDR3 nucleotides are TGTGCCAGCAGTCCAGGACTAGCGGGACTGTATAGCACAGATACGCAGTATTTT. Translating gives CASSPGLAGLYSTDTQYF.

This clonotype appeared many times. This chain links TRBV27 with TRBJ2-1; no reliable D call. This CDR3 is 12 amino acids long. V dropped 8 bases and J dropped 5 bases, with 10 bases sitting between them. CDR1 MNHEY and CDR2 SMNVEV come from the germline V gene (reference sequence). The CDR3 nucleotides are TGTGCCAGCGGCAGACTGGACAATGAGCAGTTCTTC. Protein sequence: CASGRLDNEQFF.

The V and J genes are TRBV20-1 and TRBJ2-4; TRBD2 is a possible D gene (6 bases). This CDR3 contains 17 residues. Per germline, CDR1 DFQATT and CDR2 SNEGSKA (reference sequence). V was trimmed by 1 base and J by 0 bases, leaving 16 bases between them. This CDR3 is CSARGPRENLAKNIQYF. DNA for the CDR3: TGCAGTGCTAGAGGTCCCCGGGAGAACCTAGCCAAAAACATTCAGTACTTC.

This clonotype was seen at least ten times. The chain recombines TRBV4-1 with TRBJ1-6; D is unclear. Germline V gene data show CDR1 as MGHRA and CDR2 as YSYEKL. This CDR3 comprises 20 residues. V was shortened by 5 bases and J by 7 bases, with 30 bases between the two germline ends. For the CDR3, the DNA is TGCGCCAGCAGCAGTGGGTGGACGCCCGGTACCTCGACCTTAAATTCACCCCTCCACTTT. Translation gives CASSSGWTPGTSTLNSPLHF.

This chain links TRBV29-1 with TRBJ2-2; D is uncertain. Germline V gives CDR1 SQVTM, CDR2 ANQGSEA. The CDR3 totals 11 residues. V lost 2 bases, J lost 4 bases, and 2 bases lay in between. The CDR3 DNA follows: TGCAGCGTTGAAACCACCGGGGAGCTGTTTTTT. Protein sequence: CSVETTGELFF.